Below are 15 T cell receptor beta chains sequenced from a single sample in a study of blood T cell repertoires in COVID-19. Profiling relied on immunoSEQ multiplex PCR, and the TCRdb table lists in-frame clones only, not all of them. The table lists 130,000 to 150,000 clones, about 80% of them singletons. What was sequenced was peripheral blood. Receptor source: a man between 65 and 85 years old who had recovered from COVID-19.

This chain links TRBV12-5 with TRBJ2-1; 7 bases line up with TRBD2. V shed 3 bases, J shed 8 bases, and the junction held 4 bases outside the gene matches. This CDR3 is built from 13 residues. In germline, CDR1 is LGHNT, CDR2 FRNRAP. The CDR3 loop reads CASGLGGRDEQFF. CDR3 nucleotide sequence: TGTGCTAGTGGTTTAGGAGGGAGGGATGAGCAGTTCTTC.

The chain recombines TRBV29-1 with TRBJ2-2; perhaps TRBD1 as D (7 bases). This CDR3 is 13 amino acids long. V lost 8 bases and J 0 bases, leaving 10 bases between the germline ends. The germline gives CDR1 SQVTM, CDR2 ANQGSEA. CDR3 bases: TGCAGCTTCAGGGGGGCGAACACCGGGGAGCTGTTTTTT. It translates to CSFRGANTGELFF.

The CDR3 region is CASSYSKGVVEAFF. DNA for the CDR3: TGTGCCAGCAGTTACTCGAAAGGGGTGGTTGAAGCTTTCTTT. This sequence joins TRBV6-5 and TRBJ1-1, with a weak D call TRBD1 (5 bases). V lost 0 bases, J lost 7 bases, and 12 bases lay in between. The germline V gene encodes CDR1 MNHEY and CDR2 SVGAGI. The CDR3 extends over 14 amino acids.

The CDR3 reads CASSGQGGETQYF. In nucleotides, the CDR3 is TGTGCCAGCAGCGGACAGGGGGGAGAGACCCAGTACTTC. The J gene is TRBJ2-5, the V gene TRBV2, with TRBD1 matching over 10 bases. CDR3 length equals 13 residues. Per germline, CDR1 SNHLY and CDR2 FYNNEI. Losses at the gene ends were 6 bases for V and 4 bases for J; bases not matched to a gene: 2.

The rearrangement uses TRBV7-9 and TRBJ2-5; 16 nucleotides align to TRBD2. V lost 3 bases, J lost 4 bases, and 11 bases stayed unmatched. The CDR3 totals 19 residues. Germline lookup yields CDR1 SEHNR and CDR2 FQNEAQ (reference sequence). The CDR3 spells CASSFPTGTSGRVSETQYF. In DNA, the CDR3 is TGTGCCAGCAGCTTCCCTACCGGGACTAGCGGGAGGGTATCAGAGACCCAGTACTTC.

The V call is TRBV19, the J call TRBJ1-6; 8 bases line up with TRBD1. Germline V gene data show CDR1 as LNHDA and CDR2 as SQIVND (reference sequence). The length of the CDR3 is 16 residues. The trim removed 5 bases at V and 9 bases at J, leaving 12 bases unmatched. CDR3 sequence reads: CASSVSGQGDGSPLHF. CDR3 nucleotides: TGTGCCAGTAGTGTGTCCGGACAGGGTGATGGTTCACCCCTCCACTTT.

The chain recombines TRBV5-4 with TRBJ2-1; D might be TRBD1 (7 bases). CDR3 length: 12 residues. The V end was cut by 2 bases, the J end by 15 bases, with 15 bases between. Per germline, CDR1 SGHNT and CDR2 YYREEE (reference sequence). CDR3 DNA: TGTGCCAGCAGCTTTCAGGGGGGAGAGGGGTTCTTC. Encoded protein: CASSFQGGEGFF.

The chain uses TRBV29-1 and TRBJ2-1, with 8 bases aligning to TRBD2. CDR3 length: 14 residues. Trimming removed 4 bases from V and 1 base from J; junction bases left unmatched: 3. Germline assignment: CDR1 SQVTM and CDR2 ANQGSEA. Here the CDR3 DNA reads TGCAGCGTTGGGCGGGAGGTTTCCTACAATGAGCAGTTCTTC. This translates into CSVGREVSYNEQFF.

The V call is TRBV30, the J call TRBJ2-5; TRBD1 is a possible D gene (7 bases). The CDR3 sequence is 14 residues long. V was shortened by 3 bases and J by 0 bases, with 11 bases between the two germline ends. Germline V CDR1 and CDR2: GTSNPN, SVGIG (reference sequence). The CDR3 nucleotides are TGTGCCTGGAGGGAGGGACAGTACCAAGAGACCCAGTACTTC. Translated: CAWREGQYQETQYF. Filled out from reference TRBV30 and TRBJ2-5, the complete variable domain reads SQTIHQWPATLVQPVGSPLSLECTVEGTSNPNLYWYRQAAGRGLQLLFYSVGIGQISSEVPQNLSASRPQDRQFILSSKKLLLSDSGFYLCAWREGQYQETQYFGPGTRLLVL.

The rearrangement uses TRBV5-6 and TRBJ2-7; a weak D match, TRBD1 (5 bases). V was pared by 1 base and J by 2 bases, with 7 bases between. CDR1 SGHDT and CDR2 YYEEEE come from the germline V gene. The CDR3 sequence is 13 residues long. CDR3 sequence (DNA): TGTGCCAGCAGCTTGTCACAGGCCTACGAGCAGTACTTC. This codes for CASSLSQAYEQYF.

This clone showed up many times. The rearrangement joins TRBV5-1 to TRBJ1-4; 9 positions match TRBD1. Germline V gives CDR1 SGHRS, CDR2 YFSETQ. Trimming removed 4 bases from V and 7 bases from J; junction bases left unmatched: 8. This CDR3 contains 15 residues. Here the CDR3 reads CASSRGQGLSEKLFF. The CDR3 bases are TGCGCCAGCAGCCGGGGACAGGGTCTAAGTGAAAAACTGTTTTTT.

CDR3 residues: CASSGQGNSYEQYF. For the CDR3, the DNA is TGTGCCAGCTCGGGACAGGGGAACTCCTACGAGCAGTACTTC. This chain uses TRBV18 with TRBJ2-7, with 10 nucleotides matching TRBD1. Germline V gene sequence: CDR1 KGHSH, CDR2 LQKENI. The CDR3 has 14 residues. The ends lost 6 bases at V and 0 bases at J; junction bases unmatched: 2.

This clone was seen just once. The CDR3 coding sequence is TGCAGCGTGACGGGACTAGCGGAACCCTACGAGCAGTACTTC. Its translation is CSVTGLAEPYEQYF. The chain has TRBV29-1 and TRBJ2-7, with 11 bases matching TRBD2. CDR1 and CDR2 from the germline V gene are SQVTM and ANQGSEA. CDR3 length: 14 amino acids. The junction had 6 bases not matched to a gene; V was cut back by 6 bases and J by 2 bases.

The rearrangement uses TRBV28 and TRBJ2-4; D might be TRBD2 (6 bases). V was shortened by 5 bases and J by 0 bases, with 17 bases between the two germline ends. Germline V gives CDR1 MDHEN, CDR2 SYDVKM. This CDR3 has 17 amino acids. DNA for the CDR3: TGTGCCAGCAGTCTCGAGGGATACGGGGGAGCCAAAAACATTCAGTACTTC. The encoded protein is CASSLEGYGGAKNIQYF.

This clone occurred once. The rearrangement uses TRBV7-3 and TRBJ2-1; D is uncertain. This CDR3 is built from 14 residues. Trimming cost V 1 base and J 8 bases, with 12 bases left between them. CDR1 is SGHTA and CDR2 is FQGTGA in the germline V gene. The CDR3: CASSLRATWDEQFF. The CDR3 DNA reads as TGTGCCAGCAGCTTAAGGGCCACTTGGGATGAGCAGTTCTTC.